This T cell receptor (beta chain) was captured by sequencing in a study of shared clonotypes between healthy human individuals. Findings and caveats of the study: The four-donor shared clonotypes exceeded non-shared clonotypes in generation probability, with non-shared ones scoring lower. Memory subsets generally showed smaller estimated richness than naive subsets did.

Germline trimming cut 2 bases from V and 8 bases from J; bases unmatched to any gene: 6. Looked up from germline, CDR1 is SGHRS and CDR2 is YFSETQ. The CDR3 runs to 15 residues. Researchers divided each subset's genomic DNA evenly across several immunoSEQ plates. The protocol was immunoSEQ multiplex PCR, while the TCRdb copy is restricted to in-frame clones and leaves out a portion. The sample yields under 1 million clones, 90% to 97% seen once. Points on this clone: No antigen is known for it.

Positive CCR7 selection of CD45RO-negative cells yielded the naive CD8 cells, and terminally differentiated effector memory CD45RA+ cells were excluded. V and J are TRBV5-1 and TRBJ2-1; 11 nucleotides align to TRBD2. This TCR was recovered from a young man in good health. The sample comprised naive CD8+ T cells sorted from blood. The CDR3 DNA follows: TGCGCCAGCAGCTTCTCGACTAGCGGGGCTTATGAGCAGTTCTTC. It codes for CASSFSTSGAYEQFF.